This T cell receptor (beta chain) was identified during a study of chemoradiotherapy in HPV16-positive cancers. Comments on this clone: The antigen is unknown.

Study results and caveats: HPV-responsive T-cell expansion during chemoradiotherapy was linked to improved recurrence-free survival in HPV16-positive patients. Non-HPV-specific T cells did not expand in tumors during treatment, whereas candidate HPV-specific clones and E7-related motifs did.

The CDR3 has 13 amino acids. CDR1 is MDHEN and CDR2 is SYDVKM in the germline V gene. The V and J ends lost 8 bases and 0 bases respectively, with 10 bases between them. TCRdb's copy holds only in-frame clones and misses some; the assay was immunoSEQ multiplex PCR. The sample shows fewer than 6,500 clones, 86% of them seen only once. The rearrangement uses TRBV28 and TRBJ1-2; no clear D gene. This TCR derives from a human donor with HPV-associated anogenital cancer. The material sequenced was tumor tissue, taken from a patient who underwent chemoradiotherapy. CDR3 bases: TGTGCCAGCCAGTTTAGTGCTAACTATGGCTACACCTTC. Amino acid sequence: CASQFSANYGYTF.